The 26 T cell receptor beta chains presented below share a single source sample, sequenced in a study of shared clonotypes between healthy human individuals. Measured with immunoSEQ multiplex PCR; TCRdb has only the in-frame clones, and not every one. The data hold 560,000 or so clones, with around 96% observed a single time. Naive CD8 cells comprised CD45RO-negative, CCR7-positively selected cells, excluding terminally differentiated effector memory CD45RA+ cells. Sequencing was performed on naive CD8+ T cells sorted from blood. These receptors originate from a woman aged 30 to 39 in good health.

The chain joins TRBV27 to TRBJ1-2; D call uncertain. Germline V CDR1 and CDR2: MNHEY, SMNVEV (reference sequence). The V end was cut by 5 bases, the J end by 8 bases, with 21 bases between. This CDR3 region has 15 residues. The CDR3 loop reads CASSPGPGLGRGYTF. Written as DNA, the CDR3 is TGTGCCAGCAGTCCTGGGCCAGGTTTGGGCCGAGGCTACACCTTC.

The V gene is TRBV27, the J gene TRBJ2-3; D gene unclear. V lost 4 bases, J lost 7 bases, and 12 bases lay in between. The CDR3 totals 13 residues. Per the germline V gene, CDR1 is MNHEY and CDR2 is SMNVEV (reference sequence). The DNA of the CDR3 is TGTGCCAGCAGTTCCGGTAATCGAAATACGCAGTATTTT. Amino acids: CASSSGNRNTQYF.

The gene calls are TRBV18 and TRBJ2-1; D is unclear. This CDR3 has 11 amino acids. The V gene's germline CDR1 is KGHSH and CDR2 LQKENI. Trimming removed 4 bases at V and 5 bases at J, with 3 bases between. In nucleotides, the CDR3 is TGTGCCAGCTCACAAAACAATGAGCAGTTCTTC. Translation: CASSQNNEQFF.

The J gene is TRBJ1-3, the V gene TRBV7-2; 8 positions match TRBD1. Germline V gene data show CDR1 as SGHTA and CDR2 as FQGNSA. V trimming: 5 bases; J trimming: 2 bases; junction bases outside the gene matches: 5. The CDR3 has 15 residues. The chain's CDR3 is CASSTEDRAGNTIYF. The CDR3 region has the DNA TGTGCCAGCAGCACCGAGGACAGGGCTGGAAACACCATATATTTT.

The chain is built from TRBV29-1 and TRBJ2-1; tentative D call: TRBD2 (5 bases). The CDR3 runs 11 residues. V lost 4 bases to trimming and J lost 8 bases, with 9 bases between them. Germline CDR1 reads SQVTM; CDR2 reads ANQGSEA. In nucleotides, the CDR3 is TGCAGCGTTGCTGAGGGCTATGAGCAGTTCTTC. Its translation: CSVAEGYEQFF.

The chain employs TRBV27 and TRBJ2-4; D perhaps matches TRBD2 (6 bases). CDR1 is MNHEY, CDR2 SMNVEV, per germline (reference sequence). Trimming took 5 bases from V and 6 from J, leaving 14 bases between them. The CDR3 extends over 14 amino acids. CDR3 in amino acids: CASSLGLPPNIQYF. The CDR3 coding sequence is TGTGCCAGCAGTCTGGGACTCCCTCCAAACATTCAGTACTTC.

The rearrangement uses TRBV28 and TRBJ2-7; D gene ambiguous. Germline V gives CDR1 MDHEN, CDR2 SYDVKM. Deletions cut 5 bases from V and 2 bases from J, with 10 bases between. The CDR3 sequence is 13 residues long. The CDR3 region has the DNA TGTGCCAGCAGTCTAAATAGTGCCTACGAGCAGTACTTC. Residues: CASSLNSAYEQYF.

CDR3 in amino acids: CSWGGRTEAFF. DNA of the CDR3: TGCAGTTGGGGGGGTCGGACTGAAGCTTTCTTT. The chain has TRBV20-1 and TRBJ1-1, with D possibly TRBD1 on 5 matching bases. The ends were cut back, 8 bases at V and 5 bases at J, with 12 bases in the middle. This CDR3 is built from 11 residues. Germline V gene sequence: CDR1 DFQATT, CDR2 SNEGSKA (reference sequence).

This chain links TRBV12-5 with TRBJ1-2; tentative D call: TRBD1 (5 bases). Germline values: CDR1 LGHNT, CDR2 FRNRAP. The CDR3 runs to 14 residues. V lost 5 bases to trimming and J lost 4 bases, with 14 bases between them. The CDR3 sequence: CASGPSGRGYGYTF. The CDR3 DNA is TGTGCTAGTGGTCCTTCGGGACGGGGCTATGGCTACACCTTC.

The chain carries TRBV11-2 and TRBJ2-7; D is unresolved. Germline V gene sequence: CDR1 SGHAT, CDR2 FQNNGV. The CDR3 runs to 14 residues. The V gene lost 4 bases and the J gene lost 7 bases, with 17 bases spanning the gap. CDR3 protein: CASSSFARTEEQYF. CDR3 DNA sequence: TGTGCCAGCAGCTCATTCGCCAGGACGGAAGAGCAGTACTTC.

V gene TRBV5-4 combines with J gene TRBJ2-2, with TRBD2 matching 8 bases. The CDR3 is 15 amino acids. V shed 2 bases, J shed 5 bases, and the junction held 5 bases outside the gene matches. Germline values: CDR1 SGHNT, CDR2 YYREEE (reference sequence). This chain's CDR3 is CASSLGAGDTGELFF. DNA for the CDR3: TGTGCCAGCAGCTTAGGAGCGGGAGATACCGGGGAGCTGTTTTTT.

The chain is built from TRBV30 and TRBJ1-5; D is ambiguous. The CDR3 is 14 amino acids. Germline V CDR1 and CDR2: GTSNPN, SVGIG (reference sequence). The V end lost 0 bases, the J end lost 4 bases, and 10 bases lay between the germline ends. CDR3 bases: TGTGCCTGGAGTGTAGTCCAGCGTAATCAGCCCCAGCATTTT. This encodes CAWSVVQRNQPQHF.

The rearrangement links TRBV4-1 to TRBJ2-7; the match to TRBD1 covers 9 bases. J gave up 1 base and V 1 base, and 5 bases lay outside the gene matches. Germline CDR1 MGHRA, CDR2 YSYEKL. The CDR3 is made up of 16 amino acids. For the CDR3, the DNA is TGCGCCAGCAGCCAAGCGGGGACAGGGAGATCCTACGAGCAGTACTTC. As protein: CASSQAGTGRSYEQYF.

The chain joins TRBV16 to TRBJ2-2; D is unclear. The CDR3 sequence is 15 residues long. The V gene's germline CDR1 is KGHSY and CDR2 FQNENV. V was pared by 1 base and J by 6 bases, with 12 bases between. CDR3 sequence reads: CASSQFRAASGELFF. DNA of the CDR3: TGTGCCAGCAGCCAATTCCGGGCGGCCTCCGGGGAGCTGTTTTTT.

V is TRBV5-1 and J is TRBJ2-2, with D maybe TRBD1 (6 bases). The germline V gene encodes CDR1 SGHRS and CDR2 YFSETQ. The CDR3 spans 20 residues. V was shortened by 0 bases and J by 0 bases, with 21 bases between the two germline ends. The CDR3 bases are TGCGCCAGCAGCTTGGAATTTGTCGGCAGGGACACCGCGAACACCGGGGAGCTGTTTTTT. This sequence encodes CASSLEFVGRDTANTGELFF.

The chain joins TRBV6-1 to TRBJ1-5; D not certain. CDR1 is MNHNS and CDR2 is SASEGT in the germline V gene. The ends were cut back, 4 bases at V and 0 bases at J, with 13 bases in the middle. The CDR3 extends over 16 amino acids. The CDR3 spells CASSVPAGYSNQPQHF. CDR3 coding DNA: TGTGCCAGCAGTGTCCCGGCGGGGTATAGCAATCAGCCCCAGCATTTT.

The genes are TRBV13 and TRBJ2-7; possible D gene TRBD1, 5 bases. This CDR3 region has 13 residues. Germline V gene lookup returns CDR1 PRHDT and CDR2 FYEKMQ (reference sequence). V was pared by 5 bases and J by 6 bases, with 14 bases between. The DNA of the CDR3 is TGTGCCAGCAGCCCGGGTCCACAGGCCGAGCAGTACTTC. Its translation: CASSPGPQAEQYF.

The chain is built from TRBV27 and TRBJ1-1; perhaps TRBD1 as D (5 bases). This CDR3 region has 16 residues. V was trimmed by 3 bases and J by 0 bases, leaving 14 bases between them. Germline-derived CDR1 and CDR2 are MNHEY and SMNVEV (reference sequence). CDR3 in DNA: TGTGCCAGCAGTTTGTCCCCCGGGACGATGAACACTGAAGCTTTCTTT. This gives the protein CASSLSPGTMNTEAFF.

The V call is TRBV27, the J call TRBJ2-7; tentative D call: TRBD1 (7 bases). V dropped 6 bases and J dropped 2 bases, with 17 bases sitting between them. The germline V gene has CDR1 MNHEY and CDR2 SMNVEV (reference sequence). The CDR3 loop spans 15 amino acids. This chain's CDR3 is CASSLDREAAYEQYF. The CDR3 DNA sequence: TGTGCCAGCAGCCTCGACAGGGAGGCCGCCTACGAGCAGTACTTC.

V is TRBV6-5 and J is TRBJ2-2; D remains ambiguous. The CDR3 is 14 amino acids. V dropped 2 bases and J dropped 3 bases, with 7 bases sitting between them. From germline, CDR1 is MNHEY and CDR2 SVGAGI. For the CDR3, the DNA is TGTGCCAGCAGTTACGTGAGCGACACCGGGGAGCTGTTTTTT. The encoded protein is CASSYVSDTGELFF.

This chain connects TRBV7-6 to TRBJ2-5, with D tentatively TRBD2 (6 bases). The J call is doubtful: the DNA matches TRBJ2-7 better. The CDR3 contains 14 residues. Germline assignment: CDR1 SGHVS and CDR2 FNYEAQ. The CDR3 region is CASSKGTSAYEQYF. CDR3 nucleotides: TGTGCCAGCAGCAAAGGGACTTCGGCCTACGAGCAGTACTTC.

This clone was seen only once. The chain couples TRBV9 to TRBJ2-2, with 7 bases matching TRBD1. The CDR3 runs 16 residues. Looked up from germline, CDR1 is SGDLS and CDR2 is YYNGEE. Trimming at V came to 4 bases and at J to 4 bases, leaving 10 bases not matched to a gene. In nucleotides, the CDR3 is TGTGCCAGCAGCATCACTTGGGGACAGTCCACCGGGGAGCTGTTTTTT. The encoded protein is CASSITWGQSTGELFF.

Remarks on this clone: Other DNA variants within this sample encode the same CDR3. This chain uses TRBV5-1 with TRBJ2-3; D gene ambiguous. V was pared by 4 bases and J by 6 bases, with 6 bases between. The CDR3 has 11 residues. CDR1 and CDR2 (germline): SGHRS, YFSETQ. The DNA for the CDR3 is TGCGCCAGCAGCCTCGGGGATACGCAGTATTTT. Amino acids: CASSLGDTQYF.

Written as DNA, the CDR3 is TGTGCCAGCAGCGCAAGGGGGCTAGCGGGAGATTTCGAGCAGTACTTC. Translating it yields CASSARGLAGDFEQYF. The chain uses TRBV5-4 and TRBJ2-7, with 10 positions matching TRBD2. This CDR3 has 16 residues. Germline-derived CDR1 and CDR2 are SGHNT and YYREEE (reference sequence). The J segment lost 6 bases and the V segment lost 4 bases, leaving 13 bases of the junction unmatched.

The J gene is TRBJ1-2, the V gene TRBV28; 9 nucleotides line up with TRBD1. V lost 5 bases and J lost 10; bases outside the gene matches: 8. This CDR3 has 13 amino acids. Germline CDR1 reads MDHEN; CDR2 reads SYDVKM. CDR3 in amino acids: CASSNRDRVDYTF. DNA of the CDR3: TGTGCCAGCAGTAATCGGGACAGGGTCGACTACACCTTC.

This clone was picked up a small number of times. The chain combines TRBV28 with TRBJ2-2, with 10 bases lining up with TRBD2. CDR1 and CDR2 (germline): MDHEN, SYDVKM. The CDR3 spans 16 residues. Unmatched junction bases numbered 3, after V lost 2 bases and J lost 3 bases. This CDR3 is CASSLVLAGDTGELFF. The CDR3 nucleotides read TGTGCCAGCAGTTTAGTCCTAGCGGGAGACACCGGGGAGCTGTTTTTT.